These T cell receptor beta chains were read from a single sample in a study of blood T cell repertoires in COVID-19. TCRdb's table, derived via immunoSEQ multiplex PCR, lists solely in-frame clones and lacks some. Here the sample spans under 300,000 clones, 70% to 90% being singletons. The source material was PBMCs or T cells enriched from blood (not recorded which). Receptors originate from a woman aged 40 to 49 with acute COVID-19. The CDR3 runs from the conserved cysteine through the conserved F or W. Fields, in order: CDR3 DNA, CDR3 protein, clone size, V gene, J gene, D gene. The D gene is left open where the match is weak. Clone size, where shown, is once, few, many, or a class for clones that have expanded.

TGTGCCAGCAGTTACGGGGAATACAATCAGCCCCAGCATTTT	CASSYGEYNQPQHF	once	TRBV7-9	TRBJ1-5	NA
TGTGCCAGCAGAGACAGGACCTCAAATGAAAAACTGTTTTTT	CASRDRTSNEKLFF	once	TRBV27	TRBJ1-4	NA
TGTGCCAGCGGCGCGGCGTCTGGAAACACCATATATTTT	CASGAASGNTIYF	NA	TRBV28	TRBJ1-3	NA
TGTGCCAGCAGCCACACTAGCGGGAGTCCCGAGCAGTACTTC	CASSHTSGSPEQYF	NA	TRBV3-1/TRBV3-2	TRBJ2-7	TRBD2
TGTGCCAGCAGCGTAGCTACTAGCGGGCGCACAGATACGCAGTATTTT	CASSVATSGRTDTQYF	NA	TRBV9	TRBJ2-3	TRBD2
TGTGCCAGTAGTATAGGCGGGAGGGCCTTGGATGAGCAGTTCTTC	CASSIGGRALDEQFF	NA	TRBV19	TRBJ2-1	TRBD2
TGTGCCTGGAGTTATTCCGGGACATTCTCTAGCGGACCTACCGGGGAGCTGTTTTTT	CAWSYSGTFSSGPTGELFF	NA	TRBV30	TRBJ2-2	NA
TGTGCCAGCAGCACCCAGGCGGGGGCTATATCCGAGCAGTACTTC	CASSTQAGAISEQYF	NA	TRBV11-2	TRBJ2-7	NA
TGTGCCAGCAGCCCAGCTAGGGGGCTGGACACTGAAGCTTTCTTT	CASSPARGLDTEAFF	NA	TRBV3-1/TRBV3-2	TRBJ1-1	TRBD1
TGTGCCAGTAGTAGCCTGGACACGTTTAATTCACCCCTCCACTTT	CASSSLDTFNSPLHF	NA	TRBV19	TRBJ1-6	NA
TGTGCCAGCAGCCGATTTCCGGGACTAGCGGGAGACTCCTACGAGCAGTACTTC	CASSRFPGLAGDSYEQYF	NA	TRBV6-6	TRBJ2-7	TRBD2
TGTGCCAGCAGTCCCCGGGGGGGCGGGGAGGAGACCCAGTACTTC	CASSPRGGGEETQYF	NA	TRBV27	TRBJ2-5	TRBD2
TGTGCCAGCAGCTTGAGCAGGGGTCCACTAGCCAAAAACATTCAGTACTTC	CASSLSRGPLAKNIQYF	NA	TRBV9	TRBJ2-4	NA
TGTGCCAGTAGTATAGGGGCGAACACTGAAGCTTTCTTT	CASSIGANTEAFF	once	TRBV19	TRBJ1-1	NA
TGTGCCAGCAGTCACGCCCCCCCCGGGACTAGCGAACCCTACAATGAGCAGTTCTTC	CASSHAPPGTSEPYNEQFF	NA	TRBV27	TRBJ2-1	TRBD2
TGTGCCAGCTCGGGAGGACCTCGCACAGATACGCAGTATTTT	CASSGGPRTDTQYF	NA	TRBV7-9	TRBJ2-3	TRBD2
TGCGCCAGCAGCTTTGACTATATGAACACCGGGGAGCTGTTTTTT	CASSFDYMNTGELFF	NA	TRBV5-1	TRBJ2-2	NA
TGTGCCAGCAGTGAAGGAGGGGACAGTTCCTACGAGCAGTACTTC	CASSEGGDSSYEQYF	few	TRBV25-1	TRBJ2-7	NA
TGTGCCAGCAGCTTAGCGGCGGACAGGGTTAACGAGACCCAGTACTTC	CASSLAADRVNETQYF	NA	TRBV7-6	TRBJ2-5	TRBD1
TGTGCCAGCAGCGCCAGGACAGGCGGGGAGCAGTACTTC	CASSARTGGEQYF	NA	TRBV9	TRBJ2-7	TRBD1
TGTGCCAGCAGCGTAGACTTTTACAATGAGCAGTTCTTC	CASSVDFYNEQFF	once	TRBV9	TRBJ2-1	NA
TGTGCCACCAGTGATTTGAGGACTAGCGGGAGGATGGGGACCGGGGAGCTGTTTTTT	CATSDLRTSGRMGTGELFF	NA	TRBV24-1	TRBJ2-2	TRBD2
TGTGCCAGCAGCATTCCTCGGGTAGCGGGGTTTAGGAATGAGCAGTTCTTC	CASSIPRVAGFRNEQFF	NA	TRBV21-1	TRBJ2-1	NA
TGTGCCAGCAGCCAAGGTTCCCGATACGAGGGGCAGTACTTC	CASSQGSRYEGQYF	NA	TRBV14	TRBJ2-7	NA
TGCGCCAGCAGTCCGATTACTAGCGGGAGGTCCGGGGAGCTGTTTTTT	CASSPITSGRSGELFF	NA	TRBV5-1	TRBJ2-2	TRBD2